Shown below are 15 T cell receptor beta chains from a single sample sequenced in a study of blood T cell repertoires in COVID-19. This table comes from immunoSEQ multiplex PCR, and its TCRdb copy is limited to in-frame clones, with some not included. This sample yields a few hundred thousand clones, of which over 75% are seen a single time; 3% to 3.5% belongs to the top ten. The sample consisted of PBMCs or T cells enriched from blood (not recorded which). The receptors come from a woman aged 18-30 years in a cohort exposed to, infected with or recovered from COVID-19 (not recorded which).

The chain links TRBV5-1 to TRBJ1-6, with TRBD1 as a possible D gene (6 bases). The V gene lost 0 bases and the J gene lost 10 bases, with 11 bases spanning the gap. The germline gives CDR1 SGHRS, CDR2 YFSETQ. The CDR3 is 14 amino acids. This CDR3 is CASSLGTAYSPLHF. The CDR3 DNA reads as TGCGCCAGCAGCTTGGGGACAGCATACTCACCCCTCCACTTT.

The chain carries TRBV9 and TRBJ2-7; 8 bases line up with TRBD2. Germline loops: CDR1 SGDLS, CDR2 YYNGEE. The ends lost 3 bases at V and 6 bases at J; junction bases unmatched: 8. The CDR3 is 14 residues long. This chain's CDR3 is CASSATGTRTEQYF. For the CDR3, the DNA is TGTGCCAGCAGCGCAACCGGGACTAGGACCGAGCAGTACTTC.

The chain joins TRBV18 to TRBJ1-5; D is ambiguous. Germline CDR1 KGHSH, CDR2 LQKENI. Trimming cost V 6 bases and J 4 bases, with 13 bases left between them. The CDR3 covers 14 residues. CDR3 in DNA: TGTGCCAGCTCGAAGGGTCGGGGAAATCAGCCCCAGCATTTT. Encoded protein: CASSKGRGNQPQHF. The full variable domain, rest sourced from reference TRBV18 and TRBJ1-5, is NAGVMQNPRHLVRRRGQEARLRCSPMKGHSHVYWYRQLPEEGLKFMVYLQKENIIDESGMPKERFSAEFPKEGPSILRIQQVVRGDSAAYFCASSKGRGNQPQHFGDGTRLSIL.

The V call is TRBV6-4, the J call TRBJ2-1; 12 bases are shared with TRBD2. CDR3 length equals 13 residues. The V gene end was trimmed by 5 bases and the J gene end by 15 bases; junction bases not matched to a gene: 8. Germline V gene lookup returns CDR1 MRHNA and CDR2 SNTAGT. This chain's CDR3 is CASSPGLAGFLFF. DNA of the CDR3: TGTGCCAGCAGTCCCGGACTAGCGGGATTTCTGTTCTTC.

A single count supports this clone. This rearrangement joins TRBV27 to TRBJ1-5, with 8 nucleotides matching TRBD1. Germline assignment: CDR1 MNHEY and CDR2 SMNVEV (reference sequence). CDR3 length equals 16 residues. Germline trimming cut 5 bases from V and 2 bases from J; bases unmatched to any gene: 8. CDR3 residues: CASSLKTGDGNQPQHF. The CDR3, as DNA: TGTGCCAGCAGTCTCAAGACAGGGGATGGCAATCAGCCCCAGCATTTT.

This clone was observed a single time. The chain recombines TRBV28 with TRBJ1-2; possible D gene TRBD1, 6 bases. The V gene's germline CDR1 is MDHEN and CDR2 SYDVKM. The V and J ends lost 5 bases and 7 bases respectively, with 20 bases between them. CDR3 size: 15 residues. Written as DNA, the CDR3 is TGTGCCAGCAGTACGATGGGACGGGACATAGGTGGCTACACCTTC. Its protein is CASSTMGRDIGGYTF.

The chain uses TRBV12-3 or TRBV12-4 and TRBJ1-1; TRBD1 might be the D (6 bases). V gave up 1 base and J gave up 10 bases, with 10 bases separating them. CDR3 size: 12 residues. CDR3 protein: CASSLVGGAAFF. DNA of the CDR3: TGTGCCAGCAGTTTAGTAGGGGGGGCAGCTTTCTTT.

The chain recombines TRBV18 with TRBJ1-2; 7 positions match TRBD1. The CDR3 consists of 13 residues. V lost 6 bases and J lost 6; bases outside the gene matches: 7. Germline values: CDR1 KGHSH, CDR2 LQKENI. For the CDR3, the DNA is TGTGCCAGCTCCCCGGGACAGAAACATGGCTACACCTTC. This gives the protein CASSPGQKHGYTF.

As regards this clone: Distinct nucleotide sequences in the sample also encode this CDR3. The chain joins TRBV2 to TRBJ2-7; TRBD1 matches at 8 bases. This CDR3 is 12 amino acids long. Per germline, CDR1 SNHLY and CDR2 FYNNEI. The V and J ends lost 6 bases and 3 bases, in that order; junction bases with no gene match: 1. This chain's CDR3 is CASSGQGYEQYF. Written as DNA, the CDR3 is TGTGCCAGCAGCGGACAGGGCTACGAGCAGTACTTC.

CDR3 region: CASSQRAPPGTEAFF. CDR3 nucleotides: TGCGCCAGCAGCCAGAGGGCCCCCCCTGGAACTGAAGCTTTCTTT. The chain carries TRBV4-1 and TRBJ1-1; no clear D. Germline-derived CDR1 and CDR2 are MGHRA and YSYEKL. This CDR3 spans 15 amino acids. V lost 3 bases and J lost 5, with 16 bases in between.

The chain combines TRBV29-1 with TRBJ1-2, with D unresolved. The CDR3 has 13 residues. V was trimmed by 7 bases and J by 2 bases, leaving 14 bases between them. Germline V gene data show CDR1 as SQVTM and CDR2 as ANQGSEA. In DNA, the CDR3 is TGCAGCGACCGATCAACAGTGAACTATGGCTACACCTTC. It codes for CSDRSTVNYGYTF. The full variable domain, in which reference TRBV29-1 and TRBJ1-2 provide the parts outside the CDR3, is SAVISQKPSRDICQRGTSLTIQCQVDSQVTMMFWYRQQPGQSLTLIATANQGSEATYESGFVIDKFPISRPNLTFSTLTVSNMSPEDSSIYLCSDRSTVNYGYTFGSGTRLTVV.

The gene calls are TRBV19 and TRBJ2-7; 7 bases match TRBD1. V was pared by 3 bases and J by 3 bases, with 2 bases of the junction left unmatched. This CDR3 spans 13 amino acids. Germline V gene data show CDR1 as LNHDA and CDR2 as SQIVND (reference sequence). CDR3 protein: CASSMRTGYEQYF. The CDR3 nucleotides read TGTGCCAGTAGTATGCGGACAGGCTACGAGCAGTACTTC.

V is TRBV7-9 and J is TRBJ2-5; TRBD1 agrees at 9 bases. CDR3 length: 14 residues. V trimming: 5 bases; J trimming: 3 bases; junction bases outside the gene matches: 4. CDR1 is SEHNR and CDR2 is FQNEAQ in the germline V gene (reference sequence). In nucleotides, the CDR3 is TGTGCCAGCAGCAAACAGGGGGCAAAAGAGACCCAGTACTTC. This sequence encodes CASSKQGAKETQYF.

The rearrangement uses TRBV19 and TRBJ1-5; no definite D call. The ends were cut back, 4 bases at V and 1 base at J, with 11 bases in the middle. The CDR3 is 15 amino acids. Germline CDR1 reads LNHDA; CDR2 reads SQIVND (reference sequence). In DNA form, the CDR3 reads TGTGCCAGTAGTAGCATCACAGAGAGCAATCAGCCCCAGCATTTT. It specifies CASSSITESNQPQHF.

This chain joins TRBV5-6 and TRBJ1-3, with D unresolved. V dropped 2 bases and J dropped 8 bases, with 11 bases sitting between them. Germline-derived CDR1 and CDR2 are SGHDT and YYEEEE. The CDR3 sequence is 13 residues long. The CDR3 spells CASSLSASDTIYF. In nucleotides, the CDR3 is TGTGCCAGCAGCTTATCCGCCTCGGACACCATATATTTT.